These T cell receptor beta chains were read from a single sample in a study of early T cells in non-severe SARS-CoV-2 infection. MiXCR was run by TCRdb on the 5' RACE reads, yielding one entry per CDR3 protein. The sample records 70,000 to 95,000 distinct CDR3 sequences, approximately 9.1% being singletons. The sample taken for sequencing was whole blood. Every receptor here comes from an adult who was a healthcare worker with PCR-confirmed SARS-CoV-2 infection or an uninfected control (not recorded which). Both conserved end residues are trimmed from each CDR3.

v_gene,CDR3aa
TRBV28,ASSFSVNTEAF
TRBV11-2,ASSPAGRLSKVNEAF
TRBV28,ASGPDRVPPLH
TRBV5-5,ASSALANTGELF
TRBV5-4,ASSYGEGINEQF
TRBV4-1,ASSQDHVMGTTGELF
TRBV9,ASSPRGSNSYEQY
TRBV10-2,ASGLGTTRF
TRBV3-1,ASSQGTLQETQY
TRBV10-3,ASRGTGDNSPLH
TRBV3-1,ASGSGQGARGYT
TRBV7-2,ASSFPYGDTQY
TRBV21-1,ASSPTGKGQPQH
TRBV7-2,ASSSLASRGYNEQF
TRBV6-2/TRBV6-3,ASSSDRGNTEAF
TRBV18,ASSPQGDAGELF
TRBV12-3/TRBV12-4,ASSFGGNTEAF
TRBV18,ASSPRVGQGAGGYT
TRBV28,ASSLVAGNGELF
TRBV7-9,ASSLVRTSGKKPYNEQF
TRBV3-1,ASSTPLVSYNEQF
TRBV7-8,ASSLDKGSYEQY
TRBV11-2,ASSLVGSLGTDTQY
TRBV6-4,ASSDSTSGSYNEQF
TRBV28,ASTAQGTTEAF
TRBV11-2,ASSLEVQETQY
TRBV4-1,ASSQERTGVNSPLH
TRBV10-2,ASSESPTSTDTQY
TRBV12-5,ASGLEPFTEAF
TRBV28,ASSPRTRENEQF
TRBV7-3,TSSSIPGLAGDAF
TRBV18,ASSTKASNQPQH
TRBV20-1,SARVFDNEQF
TRBV27,ASSFGGVTYQPLH
TRBV27,ATGQGGGELF
TRBV7-9,ASRLAAAEHNEQF
TRBV6-5,ASSYQSTVMNTEAF
TRBV5-1,ASRGGLAGGLYQETQY
TRBV3-1,ASSPRGSETQY
TRBV7-9,ASSSQGRGNSPLH
TRBV2,ASRDRGYAQF
TRBV11-3,ASSWGQTSTDTQY
TRBV12-3/TRBV12-4,ASSLAGSGNEQY
TRBV7-2,ASSLGVSYEQY
TRBV12-3/TRBV12-4,ASSLGTFRETQY
TRBV27,ASSSDRGRNSPLH
TRBV5-1,TSGQVYNEQF
TRBV6-2/TRBV6-3,ASSKDRGNQPQH
TRBV20-1,SARLGASNQPQH
TRBV28,ASRPLKTANTGELF
TRBV20-1,SASFLASRRTDTQY
TRBV2,ASKWGPGSLTYNEQF
TRBV12-3/TRBV12-4,ASSLRNQPQH
TRBV4-1,ASSQAGPGNLPETQY
TRBV28,ASRGGGNSPLH
TRBV27,ASSLGSSYNEQF
TRBV18,ASSPTTPTGQETQY